What follows is one T cell receptor (beta chain) and its context. The data were taken from a study of blood T cell repertoires in COVID-19. CDR3 length: 12 residues. Trimming removed 5 bases from V and 9 bases from J; junction bases left unmatched: 1. Germline-derived CDR1 and CDR2 are ENHRY and SYGVKD. Profiling relied on immunoSEQ multiplex PCR, and the TCRdb table lists in-frame clones only, not all of them. The table shows about 81,000 clones, with 91% occurring only once. The gene calls are TRBV10-3 and TRBJ2-1, with TRBD2 matching over 10 bases. The specimen sequenced was peripheral blood. This TCR was recovered from a woman in her fifties or sixties in a cohort sampled during active COVID-19. DNA of the CDR3: TGTGCCATCAGTAGCGGGAGGGGTGAGCAGTTCTTC. It codes for CAISSGRGEQFF.